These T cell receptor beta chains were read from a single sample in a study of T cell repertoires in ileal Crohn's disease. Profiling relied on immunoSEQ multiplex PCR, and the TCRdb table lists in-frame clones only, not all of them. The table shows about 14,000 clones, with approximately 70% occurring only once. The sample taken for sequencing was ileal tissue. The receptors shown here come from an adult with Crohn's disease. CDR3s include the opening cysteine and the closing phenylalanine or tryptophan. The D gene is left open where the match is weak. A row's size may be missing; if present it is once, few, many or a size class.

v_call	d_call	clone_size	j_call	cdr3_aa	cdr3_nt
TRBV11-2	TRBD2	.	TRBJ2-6	CASSQKWGGSGANVLTF	TGTGCCAGCAGCCAAAAATGGGGGGGCTCTGGGGCCAACGTCCTGACTTTC
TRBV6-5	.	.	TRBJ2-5	CASSSSGGPQETQYF	TGTGCCAGCAGTTCGTCGGGCGGCCCCCAAGAGACCCAGTACTTC
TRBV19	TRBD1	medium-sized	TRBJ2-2	CASTRTGGTGELFF	TGTGCCAGTACCAGGACAGGGGGCACCGGGGAGCTGTTTTTT
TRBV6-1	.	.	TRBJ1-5	CASSEAWDQPQHF	TGTGCCAGCAGTGAAGCTTGGGATCAGCCCCAGCATTTT
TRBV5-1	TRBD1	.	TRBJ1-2	CASSFGTGGYGYTF	TGCGCCAGCAGCTTTGGGACAGGGGGCTATGGCTACACCTTC
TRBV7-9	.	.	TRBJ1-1	CASSPQGPTEAFF	TGTGCCAGCAGCCCCCAGGGGCCCACTGAAGCTTTCTTT
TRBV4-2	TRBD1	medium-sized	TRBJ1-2	CASSQRTGGNGYTF	TGTGCCAGCAGCCAACGGACAGGCGGAAACGGCTACACCTTC
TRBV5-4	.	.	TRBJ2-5	CASSLAGSSETQYF	TGTGCCAGCAGCTTGGCGGGAAGCTCCGAGACCCAGTACTTC
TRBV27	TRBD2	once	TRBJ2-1	CASIGTSGVRHNEQFF	TGTGCCAGCATCGGGACTAGCGGAGTCCGCCACAATGAGCAGTTCTTC
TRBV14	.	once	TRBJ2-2	CASSRDRWTGELFF	TGTGCCAGCAGCCGGGATAGGTGGACCGGGGAGCTGTTTTTT
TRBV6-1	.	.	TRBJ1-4	CASNTGPREKLFF	TGTGCCAGCAACACGGGACCAAGGGAAAAACTGTTTTTT
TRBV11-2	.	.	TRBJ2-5	CASSRSGPGGGTQYF	TGTGCCAGCAGTCGCAGTGGTCCAGGGGGGGGGACCCAGTACTTC
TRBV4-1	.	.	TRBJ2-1	CASSQFYADLQGSGNEQFF	TGCGCCAGCAGCCAATTTTATGCGGACCTACAGGGTTCTGGGAATGAGCAGTTCTTC
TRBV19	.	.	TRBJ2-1	CASTLEFVSYNEQFF	TGTGCCAGTACATTGGAGTTTGTTAGCTACAATGAGCAGTTCTTC
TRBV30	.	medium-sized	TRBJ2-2	CAWTEGSTGELFF	TGTGCCTGGACGGAGGGAAGCACCGGGGAGCTGTTTTTT
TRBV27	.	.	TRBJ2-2	CASSLARGANGELFF	TGTGCCAGCAGCCTAGCTCGGGGGGCGAACGGGGAGCTGTTTTTT
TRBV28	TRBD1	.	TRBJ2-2	CASIPGQRDTGELFF	TGTGCCAGCATCCCGGGACAGAGGGACACCGGGGAGCTGTTTTTT
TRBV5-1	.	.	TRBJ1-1	CASSPTVDTEAFF	TGCGCCAGCAGCCCTACAGTAGACACTGAAGCTTTCTTT
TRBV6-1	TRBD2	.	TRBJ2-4	CASSEPEPGGQTIAKNIQYF	TGTGCCAGCAGTGAACCGGAACCGGGAGGACAAACGATAGCCAAAAACATTCAGTACTTC
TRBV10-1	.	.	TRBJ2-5	CASSDGETQYF	TGCGCCAGCAGTGACGGGGAGACCCAGTACTTC
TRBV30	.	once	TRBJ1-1	CAWTRGMNTEAFF	TGTGCCTGGACGAGGGGCATGAACACTGAAGCTTTCTTT
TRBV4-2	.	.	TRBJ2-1	CASSRQSGTGDNEQFF	TGTGCCAGCAGCCGACAGAGCGGGACAGGTGACAATGAGCAGTTCTTC
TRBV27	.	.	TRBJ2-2	CASSLSSPNTGELFF	TGTGCCAGCAGTTTATCCAGCCCGAACACCGGGGAGCTGTTTTTT
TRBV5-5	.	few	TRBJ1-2	CASSLRWSDYGYTF	TGTGCCAGCAGCTTACGGTGGTCGGACTATGGCTACACCTTC
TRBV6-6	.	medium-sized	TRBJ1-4	CASSYAGQQEKLFF	TGTGCCAGCAGTTACGCGGGTCAACAGGAAAAACTGTTTTTT
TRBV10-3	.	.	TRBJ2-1	CAISEVGTEQFF	TGTGCCATCAGTGAGGTGGGGACTGAGCAGTTCTTC
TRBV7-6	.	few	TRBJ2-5	CASSFAETQYF	TGTGCCAGCAGCTTCGCAGAGACCCAGTACTTC
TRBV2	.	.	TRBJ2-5	CASNRGPLEKTQYF	TGTGCCAGCAATCGGGGGCCCCTTGAGAAGACCCAGTACTTC
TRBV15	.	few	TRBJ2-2	CATSRGGVSGELFF	TGTGCCACCAGCAGGGGGGGAGTTTCCGGGGAGCTGTTTTTT
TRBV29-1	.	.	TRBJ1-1	CSVQWGPNTEAFF	TGCAGCGTTCAATGGGGCCCCAACACTGAAGCTTTCTTT
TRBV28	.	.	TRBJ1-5	CASSFGGSNQPQHF	TGTGCCAGCAGCTTCGGGGGAAGTAATCAGCCCCAGCATTTT
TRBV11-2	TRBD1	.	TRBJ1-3	CASSLKGAEGNTIYF	TGTGCCAGCAGCTTAAAGGGGGCGGAAGGAAACACCATATATTTT
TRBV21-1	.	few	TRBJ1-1	CASSKPSGRAFF	TGTGCCAGCAGCAAACCCAGTGGACGAGCTTTCTTT
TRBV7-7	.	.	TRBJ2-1	CASSPTRVGSWNEQFF	TGTGCCAGCAGCCCGACCCGGGTGGGGTCTTGGAATGAGCAGTTCTTC
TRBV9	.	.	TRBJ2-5	CASSVDQWWETQYF	TGTGCCAGCAGCGTGGACCAGTGGTGGGAGACCCAGTACTTC
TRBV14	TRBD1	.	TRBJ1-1	CASSRNRGTTEAFF	TGTGCCAGCAGCCGAAACAGGGGTACCACTGAAGCTTTCTTT
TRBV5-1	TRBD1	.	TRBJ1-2	CASSTTTGTLYGYTF	TGCGCCAGCAGCACGACGACAGGGACTCTCTATGGCTACACCTTC
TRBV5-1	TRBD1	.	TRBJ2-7	CASRADRGEQYF	TGCGCCAGCAGGGCGGACAGGGGAGAGCAGTACTTC
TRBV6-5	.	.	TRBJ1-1	CASRSRAFF	TGTGCCAGCAGGTCCCGAGCTTTCTTT
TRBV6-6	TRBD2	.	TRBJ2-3	CASSPGLSSDTQYF	TGTGCCAGCAGTCCGGGACTATCCTCGGATACGCAGTATTTT
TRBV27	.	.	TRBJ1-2	CASSLEGGRRYGYTF	TGTGCCAGCAGTTTAGAAGGGGGGCGGAGGTATGGCTACACCTTC
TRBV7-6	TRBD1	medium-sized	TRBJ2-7	CASSLGTGKSYEQYF	TGTGCCAGCAGCTTAGGGACAGGGAAATCCTACGAGCAGTACTTC
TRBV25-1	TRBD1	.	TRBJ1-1	CASSGGQTNTEAFF	TGTGCCAGCAGTGGGGGACAGACGAACACTGAAGCTTTCTTT
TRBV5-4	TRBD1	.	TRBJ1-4	CASSFSTGSDEKLFF	TGTGCCAGCAGTTTTTCGACAGGGAGCGATGAAAAACTGTTTTTT
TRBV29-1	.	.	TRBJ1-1	CSVEILDTEAFF	TGCAGCGTTGAAATCTTGGACACTGAAGCTTTCTTT
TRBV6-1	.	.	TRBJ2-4	CASSDGGVDNIQYF	TGTGCCAGCAGTGACGGGGGCGTGGACAACATTCAGTACTTC
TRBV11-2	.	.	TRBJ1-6	CASSFDGGANSPLHF	TGTGCCAGCAGCTTTGATGGGGGCGCCAATTCACCCCTCCACTTT
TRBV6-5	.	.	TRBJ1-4	CASKDNEKLFF	TGTGCCAGCAAAGATAATGAAAAACTGTTTTTT
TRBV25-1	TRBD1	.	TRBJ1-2	CASSEGQGRSYGYTF	TGTGCCAGCAGCGAGGGACAGGGAAGAAGCTATGGCTACACCTTC
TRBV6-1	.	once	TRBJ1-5	CASREGIGNQPQHF	TGTGCCAGCAGGGAGGGGATCGGCAATCAGCCCCAGCATTTT
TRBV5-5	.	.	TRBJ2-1	CASSLLGQTFGNEQFF	TGTGCCAGCAGCCTTCTCGGACAGACCTTTGGCAATGAGCAGTTCTTC
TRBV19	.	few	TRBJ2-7	CASSIQILGSEQYF	TGTGCCAGTAGTATACAGATTCTTGGATCCGAGCAGTACTTC
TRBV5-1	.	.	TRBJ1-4	CASSYSGRLFF	TGCGCCAGCAGCTATAGTGGGCGGCTGTTTTTT